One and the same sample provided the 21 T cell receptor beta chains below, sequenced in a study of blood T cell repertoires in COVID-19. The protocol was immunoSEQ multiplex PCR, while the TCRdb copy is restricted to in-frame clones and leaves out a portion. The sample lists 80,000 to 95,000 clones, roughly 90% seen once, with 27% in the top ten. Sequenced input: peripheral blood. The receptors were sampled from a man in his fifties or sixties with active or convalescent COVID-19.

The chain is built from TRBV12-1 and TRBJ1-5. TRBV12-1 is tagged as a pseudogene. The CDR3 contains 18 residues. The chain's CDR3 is CASSRRGGARGSNQPQHF. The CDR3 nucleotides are TGTGCCAGCAGCCGCCGTGGGGGGGCCAGGGGTAGCAATCAGCCCCAGCATTTT.

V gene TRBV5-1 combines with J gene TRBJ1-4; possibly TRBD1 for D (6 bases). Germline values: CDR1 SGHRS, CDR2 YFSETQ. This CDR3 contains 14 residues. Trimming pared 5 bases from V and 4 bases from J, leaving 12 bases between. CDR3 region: CASSPGAGNEKLFF. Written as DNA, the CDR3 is TGCGCCAGCAGTCCAGGGGCGGGTAATGAAAAACTGTTTTTT.

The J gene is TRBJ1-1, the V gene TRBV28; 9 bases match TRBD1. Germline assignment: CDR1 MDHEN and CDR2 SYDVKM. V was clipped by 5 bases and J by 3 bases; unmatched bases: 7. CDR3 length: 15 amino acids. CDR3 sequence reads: CASSLTGGGYTEAFF. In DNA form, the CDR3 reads TGTGCCAGCAGTCTCACAGGGGGCGGGTACACTGAAGCTTTCTTT.

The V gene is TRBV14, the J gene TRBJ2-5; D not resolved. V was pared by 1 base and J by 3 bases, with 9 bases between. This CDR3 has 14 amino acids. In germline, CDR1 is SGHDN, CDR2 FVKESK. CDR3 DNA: TGTGCCAGCAGCCAAGTCTCGCGAAAAGAGACCCAGTACTTC. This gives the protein CASSQVSRKETQYF.

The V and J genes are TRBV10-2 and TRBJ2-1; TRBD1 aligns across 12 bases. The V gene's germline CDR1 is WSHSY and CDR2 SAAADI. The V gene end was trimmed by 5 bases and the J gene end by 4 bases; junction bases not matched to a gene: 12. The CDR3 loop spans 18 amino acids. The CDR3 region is CASSQTGTGGFLYNEQFF. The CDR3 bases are TGCGCCAGCAGTCAGACCGGGACAGGGGGCTTTTTGTACAATGAGCAGTTCTTC.

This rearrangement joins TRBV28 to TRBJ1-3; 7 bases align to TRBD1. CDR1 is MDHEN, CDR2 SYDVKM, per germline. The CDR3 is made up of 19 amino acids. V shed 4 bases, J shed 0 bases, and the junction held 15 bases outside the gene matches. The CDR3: CASSSTGTVSKSSGNTIYF. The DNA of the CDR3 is TGTGCCAGCAGTTCCACCGGGACAGTCTCCAAAAGCTCTGGAAACACCATATATTTT. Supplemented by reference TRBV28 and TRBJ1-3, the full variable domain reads DVKVTQSSRYLVKRTGEKVFLECVQDMDHENMFWYRQDPGLGLRLIYFSYDVKMKEKGDIPEGYSVSREKKERFSLILESASTNQTSMYLCASSSTGTVSKSSGNTIYFGEGSWLTVV.

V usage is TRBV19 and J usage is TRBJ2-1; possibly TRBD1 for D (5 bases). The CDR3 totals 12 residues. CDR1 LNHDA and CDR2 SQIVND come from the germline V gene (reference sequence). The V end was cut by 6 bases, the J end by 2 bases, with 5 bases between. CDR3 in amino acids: CASRDTYNEQFF. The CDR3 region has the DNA TGTGCCAGTAGGGACACCTACAATGAGCAGTTCTTC.

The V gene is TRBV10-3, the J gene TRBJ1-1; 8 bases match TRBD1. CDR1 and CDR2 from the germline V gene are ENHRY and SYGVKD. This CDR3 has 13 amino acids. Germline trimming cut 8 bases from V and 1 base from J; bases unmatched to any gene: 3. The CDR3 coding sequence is TGTGCCATCGGACAGGGCGGGAACACTGAAGCTTTCTTT. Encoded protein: CAIGQGGNTEAFF.

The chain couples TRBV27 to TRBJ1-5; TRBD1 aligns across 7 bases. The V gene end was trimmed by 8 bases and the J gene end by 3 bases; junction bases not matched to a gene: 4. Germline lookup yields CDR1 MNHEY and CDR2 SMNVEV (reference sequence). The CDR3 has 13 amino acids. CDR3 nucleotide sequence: TGTGCCAGCCGACAGGGAATCAATCAGCCCCAGCATTTT. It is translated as CASRQGINQPQHF.

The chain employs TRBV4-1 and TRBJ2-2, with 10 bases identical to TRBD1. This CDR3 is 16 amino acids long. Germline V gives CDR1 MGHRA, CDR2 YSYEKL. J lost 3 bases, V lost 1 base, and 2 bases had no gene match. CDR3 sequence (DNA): TGCGCCAGCAGCCAAGGGACAGGGGGATACACCGGGGAGCTGTTTTTT. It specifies CASSQGTGGYTGELFF.

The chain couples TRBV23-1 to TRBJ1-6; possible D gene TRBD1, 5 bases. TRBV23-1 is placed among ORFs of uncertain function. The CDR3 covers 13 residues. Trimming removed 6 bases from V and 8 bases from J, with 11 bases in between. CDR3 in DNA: TGCGCCAGCAGGGAAGGGGTTTATTCACCCCTCCACTTT. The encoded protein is CASREGVYSPLHF.

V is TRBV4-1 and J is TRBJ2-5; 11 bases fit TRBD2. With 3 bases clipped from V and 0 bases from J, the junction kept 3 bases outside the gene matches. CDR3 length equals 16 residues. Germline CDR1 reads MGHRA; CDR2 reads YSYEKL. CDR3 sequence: CASSHVGLADQETQYF. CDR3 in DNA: TGCGCCAGCAGCCACGTGGGACTAGCGGACCAAGAGACCCAGTACTTC.

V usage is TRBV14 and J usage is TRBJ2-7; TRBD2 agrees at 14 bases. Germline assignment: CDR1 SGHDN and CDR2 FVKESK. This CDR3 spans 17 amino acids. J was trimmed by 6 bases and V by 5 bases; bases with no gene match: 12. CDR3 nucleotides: TGTGCCAGCAGCAACTCCTTAAGGACTAGCGGGAGGTTCGAGCAGTACTTC. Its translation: CASSNSLRTSGRFEQYF.

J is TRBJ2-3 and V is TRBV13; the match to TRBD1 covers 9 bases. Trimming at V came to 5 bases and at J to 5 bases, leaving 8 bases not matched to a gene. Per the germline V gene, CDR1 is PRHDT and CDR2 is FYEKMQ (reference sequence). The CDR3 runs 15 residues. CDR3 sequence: CASSAGTGSVDTQYF. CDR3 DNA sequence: TGTGCCAGCAGCGCAGGGACAGGGAGTGTAGATACGCAGTATTTT.

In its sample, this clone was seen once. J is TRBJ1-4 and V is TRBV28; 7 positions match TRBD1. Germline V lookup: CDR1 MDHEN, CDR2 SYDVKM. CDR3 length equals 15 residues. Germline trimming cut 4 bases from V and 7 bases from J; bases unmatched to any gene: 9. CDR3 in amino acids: CASSSNRGPGEKLFF. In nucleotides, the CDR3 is TGTGCCAGCAGTTCAAACAGGGGACCCGGTGAAAAACTGTTTTTT.

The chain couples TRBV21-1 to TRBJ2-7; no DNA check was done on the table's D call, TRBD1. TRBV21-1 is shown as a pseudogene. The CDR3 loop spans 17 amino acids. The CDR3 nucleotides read TGTGCCAGCAGCAGACAGGGGGTGAAATCCCCACCCTACGAGCAGTACTTC. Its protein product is CASSRQGVKSPPYEQYF.

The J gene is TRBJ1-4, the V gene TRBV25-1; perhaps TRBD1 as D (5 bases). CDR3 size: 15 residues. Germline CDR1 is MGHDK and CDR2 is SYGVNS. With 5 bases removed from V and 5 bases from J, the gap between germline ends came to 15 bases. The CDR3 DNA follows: TGTGCCAGCAGTAAGAAAGGGGCCCCGAATGAAAAACTGTTTTTT. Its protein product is CASSKKGAPNEKLFF.

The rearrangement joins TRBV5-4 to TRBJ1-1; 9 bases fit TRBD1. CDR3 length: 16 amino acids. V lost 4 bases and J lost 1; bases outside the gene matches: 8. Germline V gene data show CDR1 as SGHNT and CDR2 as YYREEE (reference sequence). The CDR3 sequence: CASSPSTGGKNTEAFF. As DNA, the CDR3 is TGTGCCAGCAGCCCGTCGACAGGGGGGAAGAACACTGAAGCTTTCTTT.

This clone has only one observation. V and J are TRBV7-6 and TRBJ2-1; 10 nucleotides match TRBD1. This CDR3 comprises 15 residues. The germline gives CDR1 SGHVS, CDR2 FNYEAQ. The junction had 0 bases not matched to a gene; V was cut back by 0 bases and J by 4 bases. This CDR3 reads CASSLAGQGYNEQFF. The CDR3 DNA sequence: TGTGCCAGCAGCTTAGCGGGACAGGGGTACAATGAGCAGTTCTTC. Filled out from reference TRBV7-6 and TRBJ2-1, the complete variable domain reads GAGVSQSPRYKVTKRGQDVALRCDPISGHVSLYWYRQALGQGPEFLTYFNYEAQQDKSGLPNDRFSAERPEGSISTLTIQRTEQRDSAMYRCASSLAGQGYNEQFFGPGTRLTVL.

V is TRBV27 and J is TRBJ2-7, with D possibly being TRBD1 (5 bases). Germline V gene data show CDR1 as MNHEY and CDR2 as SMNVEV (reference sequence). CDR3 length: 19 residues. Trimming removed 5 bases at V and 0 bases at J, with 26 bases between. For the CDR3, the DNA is TGTGCCAGCAGTCCCTCCTCTCCATGGGGCAGGTCCTTCTCCTACGAGCAGTACTTC. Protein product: CASSPSSPWGRSFSYEQYF.

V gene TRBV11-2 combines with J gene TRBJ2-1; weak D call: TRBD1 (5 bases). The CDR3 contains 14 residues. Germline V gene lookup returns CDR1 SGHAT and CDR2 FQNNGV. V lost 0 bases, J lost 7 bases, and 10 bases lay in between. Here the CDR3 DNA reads TGTGCCAGCAGCTTAGATGCAGGGTCGAATGAGCAGTTCTTC. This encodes CASSLDAGSNEQFF.